These 27 T cell receptor beta chains share one sample of origin, sequenced in a study of T cell responses to AZD1222 COVID-19 vaccine. Clones were read by immunoSEQ multiplex PCR, and TCRdb kept only the in-frame ones, dropping some. The profile shows approximately 200,000 clones, 87% of them singletons. Sequenced here: peripheral blood, sampled on day 0 of MenACWY control vaccination. The receptors shown here come from an adult in good health.

This rearrangement joins TRBV24-1 to TRBJ2-7; D gene uncertain. CDR3 length: 14 residues. V was shortened by 4 bases and J by 0 bases, with 9 bases between the two germline ends. Per germline, CDR1 KGHDR and CDR2 SFDVKD. This CDR3 is CATSDPRTSYEQYF. Here the CDR3 DNA reads TGTGCCACCAGTGACCCGCGTACCTCCTACGAGCAGTACTTC.

The J gene is TRBJ1-4, the V gene TRBV27, with D unclear. The germline V gene encodes CDR1 MNHEY and CDR2 SMNVEV (reference sequence). V was clipped by 4 bases and J by 7 bases, with 13 bases between them. The CDR3 spans 14 residues. CDR3 residues: CASSSGGVGEKLFF. CDR3 nucleotide sequence: TGTGCCAGCAGTTCCGGCGGAGTGGGTGAAAAACTGTTTTTT.

This sequence joins TRBV18 and TRBJ1-4; a possible D gene is TRBD1 (6 bases). With 2 bases removed from V and 7 bases from J, the gap between germline ends came to 14 bases. The CDR3 spans 15 residues. The germline gives CDR1 KGHSH, CDR2 LQKENI. The CDR3 DNA is TGTGCCAGCTCACCAGGACAGAAGATTGGTGAAAAACTGTTTTTT. Residues: CASSPGQKIGEKLFF.

The V and J genes are TRBV28 and TRBJ1-4; D possibly corresponds to TRBD1 (6 bases). The CDR3 totals 17 residues. V was trimmed by 2 bases and J by 3 bases, leaving 16 bases between them. Germline CDR1 and CDR2: MDHEN and SYDVKM. Here the CDR3 reads CASSLRQGLGSNEKLFF. DNA for the CDR3: TGTGCCAGCAGTTTACGCCAGGGGCTGGGGTCTAATGAAAAACTGTTTTTT.

About this clone itself: Other DNA sequences of this sample code for an identical CDR3. V and J are TRBV9 and TRBJ1-2, with D maybe TRBD1 (5 bases). Trimming shortened V by 0 bases and J by 8 bases, and 8 bases separated the two germline ends. The CDR3 contains 12 residues. CDR1 and CDR2 (germline): SGDLS, YYNGEE. CDR3 nucleotides: TGTGCCAGCAGCGTAGGGGGCGGCGGCTACACCTTC. Protein product: CASSVGGGGYTF.

The chain carries TRBV21-1 and TRBJ2-1; TRBD2, the table's D call, was not compared with the DNA. TRBV21-1 is reported as a pseudogene. The CDR3 is 13 residues long. DNA for the CDR3: TGTGCCAGCAGCAAAGGAGAGGAAGGTGAGCAGTTCTTC. As protein: CASSKGEEGEQFF.

This clone was seen a single time. The rearrangement links TRBV28 to TRBJ2-6; 7 bases match TRBD1. Unmatched junction bases numbered 9, after V lost 4 bases and J lost 0 bases. Germline CDR1 reads MDHEN; CDR2 reads SYDVKM. The CDR3 has 18 amino acids. CDR3 DNA: TGTGCCAGCAGTTCCATCCCGGGACAGTCCTCTGGGGCCAACGTCCTGACTTTC. It encodes CASSSIPGQSSGANVLTF.

CDR3 protein: CASRLHSLHEKLFF. Here the CDR3 DNA reads TGTGCCAGCAGACTACACAGCCTCCATGAAAAACTGTTTTTT. The V gene is TRBV28, the J gene TRBJ1-4, with D hard to call. Trimming stripped 6 bases from V and 6 bases from J, with 14 bases between. The germline V gene has CDR1 MDHEN and CDR2 SYDVKM. The CDR3 runs 14 residues.

This clone was recorded a few times. This chain links TRBV21-1 with TRBJ1-1. TRBV21-1 is an annotated pseudogene. The CDR3 runs to 13 residues. This chain's CDR3 is CASRNKGRAEAFF. The CDR3 bases are TGTGCCAGCAGGAATAAAGGTAGGGCTGAAGCTTTCTTT.

This chain uses TRBV11-3 with TRBJ2-1, with 12 nucleotides matching TRBD1. Germline V gene sequence: CDR1 SGHNT, CDR2 YENEEA. The CDR3 is 17 amino acids. V shed 0 bases and J 7 bases; nucleotides not matched to a gene: 7. The CDR3 loop reads CASSLETGQGARNEQFF. The CDR3 bases are TGTGCCAGCAGCTTAGAAACGGGACAGGGGGCTAGGAATGAGCAGTTCTTC.

A word on this clone: The sample has other DNA sequences that encode this CDR3 too. The chain links TRBV29-1 to TRBJ2-7; 9 nucleotides line up with TRBD1. The CDR3 sequence is 12 residues long. With 6 bases clipped from V and 4 bases from J, the junction kept 4 bases outside the gene matches. Germline CDR1 and CDR2: SQVTM and ANQGSEA. The CDR3 region is CSVAGTGYEQYF. The CDR3 DNA reads TGCAGCGTCGCCGGGACAGGGTACGAGCAGTACTTC.

The gene calls are TRBV28 and TRBJ1-3, with a possible D match to TRBD1 (5 bases). CDR1 MDHEN and CDR2 SYDVKM come from the germline V gene. V was trimmed by 3 bases and J by 1 base, leaving 7 bases between them. CDR3 length: 14 residues. CDR3 coding DNA: TGTGCCAGCAGTTTGAGGGGTTCTGGAAACACCATATATTTT. Translated: CASSLRGSGNTIYF.

The CDR3 spells CAWSVGGGIDQPQHF. CDR3 DNA: TGTGCCTGGAGTGTAGGAGGGGGGATTGATCAGCCCCAGCATTTT. The chain is built from TRBV30 and TRBJ1-5; weak D call: TRBD1 (6 bases). The CDR3 loop spans 15 amino acids. Germline V gene lookup returns CDR1 GTSNPN and CDR2 SVGIG (reference sequence). Trimming removed 0 bases at V and 5 bases at J, with 14 bases between.

This chain joins TRBV27 and TRBJ2-7; D gene ambiguous. Germline V gives CDR1 MNHEY, CDR2 SMNVEV (reference sequence). This CDR3 has 14 amino acids. V dropped 3 bases and J dropped 2 bases, with 11 bases sitting between them. CDR3 sequence reads: CASSFFGPPYEQYF. The CDR3 DNA reads TGTGCCAGCAGTTTTTTTGGACCGCCCTACGAGCAGTACTTC.

The chain links TRBV3-1 (or the pseudogene TRBV3-2) to TRBJ1-2; D unresolved. V lost 4 bases to trimming and J lost 4 bases, with 4 bases between them. The CDR3 is 11 amino acids. Germline V gene data show CDR1 as LGHDT and CDR2 as YNNKEL (reference sequence). DNA of the CDR3: TGTGCCAGCAGCCGGGGCTATGGCTACACCTTC. Its protein is CASSRGYGYTF.

V gene TRBV18 combines with J gene TRBJ1-1; TRBD1 agrees at 9 bases. The CDR3 length is 15 residues. Trimming at V came to 1 base and at J to 4 bases, leaving 4 bases not matched to a gene. Germline V CDR1 and CDR2: KGHSH, LQKENI. The CDR3 DNA reads as TGTGCCAGCTCACCACAACAGGGGGCGGGCACTGAAGCTTTCTTT. Translation: CASSPQQGAGTEAFF.

This clone appeared a few times. The rearrangement joins TRBV7-2 to TRBJ1-2, with D maybe TRBD1 (5 bases). The V and J ends lost 4 bases and 1 base respectively, with 13 bases between them. CDR1 is SGHTA and CDR2 is FQGNSA in the germline V gene. This CDR3 has 15 residues. CDR3 residues: CASSYGTGLNYGYTF. In DNA form, the CDR3 reads TGTGCCAGCAGCTACGGGACGGGGCTTAACTATGGCTACACCTTC.

The V gene is TRBV6-2 or TRBV6-3, the J gene TRBJ2-7; maybe TRBD2 (6 bases). Germline-derived CDR1 and CDR2 are MNHEY and SVGEGT. CDR3 length equals 14 residues. Trimming removed 0 bases at V and 1 base at J, with 7 bases between. This CDR3 reads CASSYSGTSYEQYF. CDR3 DNA: TGTGCCAGCAGTTACTCCGGGACTTCCTACGAGCAGTACTTC.

This sequence joins TRBV28 and TRBJ1-4; 10 bases are a match to TRBD1. Unmatched junction bases numbered 8, after V lost 2 bases and J lost 8 bases. There are 16 residues in the CDR3. From germline, CDR1 is MDHEN and CDR2 SYDVKM. CDR3 in DNA: TGTGCCAGCAGTTTAGCCGGGACAGGGGAGCGGGAAAAACTGTTTTTT. Translating it yields CASSLAGTGEREKLFF.

Only one count was recorded for this clone. The V gene is TRBV2, the J gene TRBJ1-1; 12 nucleotides align to TRBD1. Unmatched junction bases numbered 9, after V lost 6 bases and J lost 4 bases. Germline values: CDR1 SNHLY, CDR2 FYNNEI. There are 16 residues in the CDR3. CDR3 nucleotides: TGTGCCAGCAGACCCGGGACAGGGGGCATGGGCACTGAAGCTTTCTTT. It codes for CASRPGTGGMGTEAFF.

This chain uses TRBV28 with TRBJ2-7; 8 bases map to TRBD2. V was pared by 7 bases and J by 4 bases, with 6 bases of the junction left unmatched. The CDR3 is 13 amino acids. Germline loops: CDR1 MDHEN, CDR2 SYDVKM. In DNA form, the CDR3 reads TGTGCCAGCACCCCCGGACTAGCTTACGAGCAGTACTTC. The encoded protein is CASTPGLAYEQYF.

This chain links TRBV9 with TRBJ2-5; TRBD2 matches at 7 bases. J was trimmed by 2 bases and V by 7 bases; bases with no gene match: 11. CDR1 and CDR2 from the germline V gene are SGDLS and YYNGEE. The CDR3 loop spans 15 amino acids. In DNA, the CDR3 is TGTGCCAGCTCGGTTGGGGGGGGTCTTCAAGAGACCCAGTACTTC. Translated: CASSVGGGLQETQYF.

The chain has TRBV11-1 and TRBJ2-1, with D possibly called TRBD1 or TRBD2 (5 bases each). This CDR3 is 13 amino acids long. The V end lost 8 bases, the J end lost 0 bases, and 8 bases lay between the germline ends. The germline gives CDR1 SGHAT, CDR2 FQDESV (reference sequence). The CDR3 DNA sequence: TGTGCCAGCGCAGGGAGCTCCTACAATGAGCAGTTCTTC. Translated, it gives CASAGSSYNEQFF.

The chain recombines TRBV9 with TRBJ2-7; D remains unclear. The V and J ends lost 0 bases and 3 bases respectively, with 10 bases between them. Germline CDR1 SGDLS, CDR2 YYNGEE. This CDR3 is 14 amino acids long. CDR3 sequence: CASSVGHADYEQYF. The CDR3 bases are TGTGCCAGCAGCGTAGGCCACGCGGACTACGAGCAGTACTTC.

The rearrangement links TRBV5-6 to TRBJ2-7; perhaps TRBD1 as D (5 bases). CDR3 size: 13 residues. Germline values: CDR1 SGHDT, CDR2 YYEEEE. V was trimmed by 4 bases and J by 2 bases, leaving 10 bases between them. CDR3 DNA: TGTGCCAGCAGCAGCCAAGGGGCCTACGAGCAGTACTTC. Translated: CASSSQGAYEQYF. The full variable domain, in which reference TRBV5-6 and TRBJ2-7 provide the parts outside the CDR3, is DAGVTQSPTHLIKTRGQQVTLRCSPKSGHDTVSWYQQALGQGPQFIFQYYEEEERQRGNFPDRFSGHQFPNYSSELNVNALLLGDSALYLCASSSQGAYEQYFGPGTRLTVT.

Details on this clone: Other nucleotide sequences in the sample specify the same CDR3. The chain is built from TRBV27 and TRBJ1-1; 8 positions agree with TRBD1. The junction had 5 bases not matched to a gene; V was cut back by 4 bases and J by 1 base. The germline V gene encodes CDR1 MNHEY and CDR2 SMNVEV (reference sequence). This CDR3 is built from 15 residues. In nucleotides, the CDR3 is TGTGCCAGCAGTTCCGGTGGGACAGGGAACACTGAAGCTTTCTTT. It yields the protein CASSSGGTGNTEAFF.

In its sample, this clone was seen once. This chain uses TRBV15 with TRBJ2-6, with D perhaps TRBD1 (5 bases). From germline, CDR1 is LNHNV and CDR2 YYDKDF (reference sequence). CDR3 length: 15 residues. Trimming pared 0 bases from V and 5 bases from J, leaving 8 bases between. The CDR3 loop is CATSREGLRANVLTF. The CDR3 region has the DNA TGTGCCACCAGCAGAGAGGGGCTTAGGGCCAACGTCCTGACTTTC.